This entry is about one TCR beta chain. Its matching antigen is unknown. Germline V gene sequence: CDR1 LNHDA, CDR2 SQIVND (reference sequence). This CDR3 has 13 residues. V was cut by 9 bases and J by 3 bases, with 11 bases left in between. Only in-frame clones appear in the TCRdb table, and some are missing; sequencing was by immunoSEQ multiplex PCR. The data hold 75,000 to 95,000 clones, with roughly nine tenths observed a single time. This sample is drawn from a study of OX40 agonist ivuxolimab in advanced cancers. Study at large: Ivuxolimab, an antibody that agonizes OX40 (CD134), was administered to the patients. Every 2 weeks, patients received ivuxolimab intravenously, dosed at 0.01 to 10 mg/kg.

Study conclusions and caveats: Averaged across samples, CD8+ T cells carried more expanded clones than CD4+ did.

Sequencing was performed on CD4+ or CD8+ T cells sorted from blood, taken in a trial of the OX40 agonist ivuxolimab. The chain couples TRBV19 to TRBJ2-2, with a tentative D call TRBD1 (6 bases). This receptor was taken from an adult with an advanced solid tumor such as melanoma, head and neck, liver or kidney cancer. CDR3 protein: CASSGVYTGELFF. Here the CDR3 DNA reads TGTGCCAGCTCAGGGGTTTACACCGGGGAGCTGTTTTTT.